This T cell receptor (beta chain) was observed in a study of blood T cell repertoires in COVID-19. The overall study: Both acute and convalescent COVID-19 samples were obtained from the United States, Italy and Spain.

CDR3 size: 14 residues. The junction had 5 bases not matched to a gene; V was cut back by 3 bases and J by 4 bases. The germline V gene encodes CDR1 SGHRS and CDR2 YFSETQ. This clone appeared a few times. Using immunoSEQ multiplex PCR, the repertoire was profiled, and TCRdb retains in-frame clones only, with some absent. This table has tens of thousands of clones, 65% to 85% appearing once. This receptor was identified in a man aged 65-85 years with acute or convalescent COVID-19. Source material: peripheral blood. This chain links TRBV5-1 with TRBJ2-5; TRBD1 aligns across 8 bases. As DNA, the CDR3 is TGCGCCAGCAGCTGGTCAGGGGGCCGAGAGACCCAGTACTTC. As protein: CASSWSGGRETQYF.